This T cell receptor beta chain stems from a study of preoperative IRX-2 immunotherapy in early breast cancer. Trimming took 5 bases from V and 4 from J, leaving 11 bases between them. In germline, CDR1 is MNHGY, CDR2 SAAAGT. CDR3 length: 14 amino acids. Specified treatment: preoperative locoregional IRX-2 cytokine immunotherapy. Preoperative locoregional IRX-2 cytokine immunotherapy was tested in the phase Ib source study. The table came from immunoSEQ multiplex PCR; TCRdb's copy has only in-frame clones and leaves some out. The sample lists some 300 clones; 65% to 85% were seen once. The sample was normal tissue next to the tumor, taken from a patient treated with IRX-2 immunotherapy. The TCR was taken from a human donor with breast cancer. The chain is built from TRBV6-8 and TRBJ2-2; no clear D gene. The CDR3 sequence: CASSDPARTGELFF. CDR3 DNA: TGTGCCAGCAGTGACCCAGCGCGCACCGGGGAGCTGTTTTTT.